These 9 T cell receptor beta chains were all obtained from the same sample, sequenced in a study of T cells expressing NK-cell markers. TCRdb re-called the 5' RACE reads, yielding one record per CDR3 amino acid sequence without DNA. The sample data list about 460,000 distinct CDR3 sequences. Sequencing was carried out using blood T cells: a sorted CD56 or NKG2C T cell subset, CD4+ or CD8+ T cells, or bulk PBMC T cells (not recorded which). The receptors come from a woman between 50 and 59 years old in good health.

This chain links TRBV7-2 with TRBJ2-7; TCRdb reports TRBD1, a call that lacks DNA to check it against. Germline V CDR1 and CDR2: SGHTA, FQGNSA. The CDR3 length is 14 residues. This CDR3 is CASSQPGHSYEQYF.

This rearrangement joins TRBV2 to TRBJ2-5; TCRdb selects TRBD2, and the lack of DNA leaves this call unchecked. CDR3 length equals 13 residues. Germline V gives CDR1 SNHLY, CDR2 FYNNEI. CDR3 sequence: CASSEATRALLDF.

The J gene is TRBJ2-2, the V gene TRBV6-5. This CDR3 has 17 residues. Germline lookup yields CDR1 MNHEY and CDR2 SVGAGI. The CDR3 loop reads CASSYSIAAGTPGELFF.

V is TRBV10-3 and J is TRBJ2-5; with no DNA, the TCRdb D assignment of TRBD1 cannot be verified. Looked up from germline, CDR1 is ENHRY and CDR2 is SYGVKD. This CDR3 spans 16 amino acids. CDR3: CAISDISQGYQETQYF.

This chain connects TRBV4-2 to TRBJ2-2; the TCRdb call, TRBD2, lacks DNA for checking. The CDR3 totals 16 residues. Per germline, CDR1 LGHNA and CDR2 YNFKEQ. The CDR3 protein is CASSTGLASTPGELFF.

CDR3 loop: CAISDRLQVGQPQHF. The V call is TRBV10-3, the J call TRBJ1-5. There are 15 residues in the CDR3. Germline V gives CDR1 ENHRY, CDR2 SYGVKD.

The CDR3 spells CASSLRSGGEKLFF. The chain couples TRBV12-3 or TRBV12-4 to TRBJ1-4. The CDR3 spans 14 residues.

The V call is TRBV5-1, the J call TRBJ2-3; TCRdb designates TRBD2, a call that cannot be tested without DNA. Germline V gene lookup returns CDR1 SGHRS and CDR2 YFSETQ. The CDR3 is 16 residues long. The CDR3 loop is CASSIASGRGTDTQYF.

The chain links TRBV7-9 to TRBJ1-4; absent DNA, TCRdb's TRBD1 call cannot be checked. Germline loops: CDR1 SEHNR, CDR2 FQNEAQ (reference sequence). The CDR3 runs 16 residues. CDR3 loop: CASSLGSGGQHEKLFF. Drawing the rest from reference TRBV7-9 and TRBJ1-4, the complete variable domain is DTGVSQNPRHKITKRGQNVTFRCDPISEHNRLYWYRQTLGQGPEFLTYFQNEAQLEKSRLLSDRFSAERPKGSFSTLEIQRTEQGDSAMYLCASSLGSGGQHEKLFFGSGTQLSVL.